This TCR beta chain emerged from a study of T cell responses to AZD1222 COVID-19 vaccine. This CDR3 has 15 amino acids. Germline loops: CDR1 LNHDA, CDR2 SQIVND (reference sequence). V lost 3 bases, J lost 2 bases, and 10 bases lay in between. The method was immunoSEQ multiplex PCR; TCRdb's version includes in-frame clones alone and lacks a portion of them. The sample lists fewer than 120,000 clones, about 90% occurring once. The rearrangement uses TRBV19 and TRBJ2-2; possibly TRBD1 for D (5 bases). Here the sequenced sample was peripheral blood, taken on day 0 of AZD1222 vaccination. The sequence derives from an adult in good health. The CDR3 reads CASSIRRANTGELFF. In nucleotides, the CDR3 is TGTGCCAGTAGTATTCGCAGGGCAAACACCGGGGAGCTGTTTTTT.